Each of the 10 T cell receptor beta chains below was sequenced from the same sample in a study of identifying expanded T cells in peripheral blood. Generated by immunoSEQ multiplex PCR, the TCRdb table keeps only in-frame clones and is missing some. The profile shows fewer than 55,000 clones, 82% of them singletons. Input material: blood. These receptors were obtained from a person aged 18 to 70 in good health.

The V call is TRBV9, the J call TRBJ2-3, with TRBD2 matching 7 bases. The length of the CDR3 is 15 residues. V shed 0 bases and J 2 bases; nucleotides not matched to a gene: 3. Germline CDR1 reads SGDLS; CDR2 reads YYNGEE. CDR3 nucleotides: TGTGCCAGCAGCGTAGCGGGGGGACCCACAGATACGCAGTATTTT. It specifies CASSVAGGPTDTQYF.

There are a few counts of this clone. The chain joins TRBV7-9 to TRBJ2-7, with TRBD2 matching over 7 bases. V was clipped by 8 bases and J by 2 bases; unmatched bases: 0. Germline lookup yields CDR1 SEHNR and CDR2 FQNEAQ (reference sequence). CDR3 length: 11 amino acids. This CDR3 reads CASGGAYEQYF. CDR3 sequence (DNA): TGTGCCAGCGGGGGGGCCTACGAGCAGTACTTC.

In regard to this clone: The same CDR3 arises from other DNA sequences in this sample as well. V usage is TRBV7-2 and J usage is TRBJ2-1; 7 bases align to TRBD2. Germline V gene data show CDR1 as SGHTA and CDR2 as FQGNSA. V gave up 0 bases and J gave up 7 bases; unmatched junction bases: 3. The CDR3 is made up of 14 amino acids. The CDR3 DNA follows: TGTGCCAGCAGCTTAGCCGCGGGAGCTAATGAGCAGTTCTTC. This sequence encodes CASSLAAGANEQFF.

The chain employs TRBV19 and TRBJ2-3; weak D call: TRBD2 (6 bases). Germline CDR1 LNHDA, CDR2 SQIVND (reference sequence). The CDR3 is made up of 14 amino acids. V was pared by 6 bases and J by 2 bases, with 12 bases between. The CDR3 bases are TGTGCCAGTAGGGGACTTTATCTCACAGATACGCAGTATTTT. Translating it yields CASRGLYLTDTQYF.

This clone is a singleton in its sample. Other DNA sequences of this sample code for an identical CDR3. The CDR3 loop reads CARPGQGPPSYEQYV. The DNA for the CDR3 is TGTGCCAGACCTGGACAGGGTCCCCCCTCCTACGAGCAATACGTC. The rearrangement uses TRBV5-3 and TRBJ2-7, with 8 positions matching TRBD1. TRBV5-3 carries the ORF label, with uncertain function. The CDR3 has 15 amino acids.

V is TRBV11-2 and J is TRBJ2-7; D is tentatively TRBD1 or TRBD2 (5 bases each). V was clipped by 3 bases and J by 6 bases, with 12 bases between them. The length of the CDR3 is 13 residues. The V gene's germline CDR1 is SGHAT and CDR2 FQNNGV. The CDR3 reads CASSFTGTAEQYF. CDR3 DNA: TGTGCCAGCAGCTTTACGGGGACCGCCGAGCAGTACTTC.

The table lists this clone with a count of one. This same CDR3 is encoded by further DNA sequences in the sample. The rearrangement links TRBV14 to TRBJ1-1, with D perhaps matching TRBD1 (6 bases). Trimming shortened V by 2 bases and J by 1 base, and 11 bases separated the two germline ends. Germline V gene sequence: CDR1 SGHDN, CDR2 FVKESK. The CDR3 consists of 15 residues. The CDR3 spells CASSQRTGRNTEAFF. In DNA form, the CDR3 reads TGTGCCAGCAGCCAAAGAACAGGGCGGAACACTGAAGCTTTCTTT.

This clone turned up a few times. The chain recombines TRBV5-1 with TRBJ2-2; 8 bases are a match to TRBD2. This CDR3 has 16 residues. Losses at the gene ends were 1 base for V and 5 bases for J; bases not matched to a gene: 7. The V gene's germline CDR1 is SGHRS and CDR2 YFSETQ. DNA for the CDR3: TGCGCCAGCAGCTTGATGATCGGCGGGGGGACCGGGGAGCTGTTTTTT. Translating gives CASSLMIGGGTGELFF. Full variable domain (missing parts from reference TRBV5-1 and TRBJ2-2): KAGVTQTPRYLIKTRGQQVTLSCSPISGHRSVSWYQQTPGQGLQFLFEYFSETQRNKGNFPGRFSGRQFSNSRSEMNVSTLELGDSALYLCASSLMIGGGTGELFFGEGSRLTVL.

The chain recombines TRBV6-5 with TRBJ2-3; D possibly matches TRBD1 or TRBD2 (5 bases each). CDR1 and CDR2 from the germline V gene are MNHEY and SVGAGI. The CDR3 consists of 14 residues. Trimming stripped 4 bases from V and 5 bases from J, with 13 bases between. The CDR3: CASSLSHGGDTQYF. CDR3 nucleotide sequence: TGTGCCAGCAGTTTGTCGCATGGGGGAGATACGCAGTATTTT.

The chain recombines TRBV2 with TRBJ1-5, with D perhaps TRBD1 (6 bases). The V end was cut by 7 bases, the J end by 2 bases, with 12 bases between. The CDR3 is 14 residues long. Germline V CDR1 and CDR2: SNHLY, FYNNEI. The CDR3 spells CASNLQGRNQPQHF. The CDR3 DNA sequence: TGTGCCAGCAACCTACAGGGCCGCAATCAGCCCCAGCATTTT.